The sequence of this T cell receptor (beta chain) was determined in a study of radiation and T cells in renal cell carcinoma. Profiling relied on immunoSEQ multiplex PCR, and the TCRdb table lists in-frame clones only, not all of them. The table lists 140,000 or so clones, 80% to 90% of them singletons. Germline-derived CDR1 and CDR2 are SGHNT and YYREEE (reference sequence). Trimming removed 5 bases at V and 0 bases at J, with 15 bases between. The CDR3 totals 16 residues. Study-level results: From baseline, blood top tumor clonotypes peaked at 2 weeks post-radiation.

With regard to this clone: Its antigen remains unknown.

Time point denoted: blood 4 weeks post-SBRT, at nephrectomy. As to treatment: 15 Gy SBRT to primary tumor, nephrectomy 4 weeks later. This sequence originates from a woman aged 50 to 60 with renal cell carcinoma. The V gene is TRBV5-4, the J gene TRBJ2-1; perhaps TRBD2 as D (7 bases). The sample here was blood, taken from a patient whose treatment included radiotherapy and nephrectomy. This CDR3 reads CASRSGGGTSYNEQFF. The CDR3 DNA reads TGTGCCAGCAGGTCTGGGGGGGGCACCTCCTACAATGAGCAGTTCTTC.